The 27 T cell receptor beta chains below were found in one sample sequenced in a study of blood T cell repertoires in COVID-19. Method: immunoSEQ multiplex PCR; TCRdb's copy keeps in-frame clones and lacks some. This table has fewer than 200,000 clones, under 85% appearing once. Sequencing used peripheral blood. All receptors come from a human donor in a cohort sampled during active COVID-19.

CDR3 residues: CASSVGAGATDTQYF. In DNA form, the CDR3 reads TGTGCCAGTAGCGTAGGGGCAGGGGCCACAGATACGCAGTATTTT. The gene calls are TRBV19 and TRBJ2-3; D is possibly TRBD1 (6 bases). CDR3 length equals 15 residues. Trimming took off 6 bases at V and 2 bases at J, with 15 bases between the two ends. Germline values: CDR1 LNHDA, CDR2 SQIVND (reference sequence).

The chain has TRBV7-9 and TRBJ1-6, with no clear D. Germline V gives CDR1 SEHNR, CDR2 FQNEAQ (reference sequence). The V and J ends lost 8 bases and 4 bases respectively, with 9 bases between them. This CDR3 has 13 amino acids. CDR3 residues: CASRGGYNSPLHF. The CDR3 region has the DNA TGTGCCAGCCGGGGAGGGTATAATTCACCCCTCCACTTT.

The V and J genes are TRBV4-1 and TRBJ2-6; perhaps TRBD1 as D (6 bases). This CDR3 spans 17 amino acids. With 1 base removed from V and 0 bases from J, the gap between germline ends came to 10 bases. Germline-derived CDR1 and CDR2 are MGHRA and YSYEKL. CDR3 coding DNA: TGCGCCAGCAGCCAAGGGTCAGGGGTCTCTGGGGCCAACGTCCTGACTTTC. This translates into CASSQGSGVSGANVLTF.

The sample holds a few counts of this clone. The genes are TRBV19 and TRBJ1-1; 12 bases are shared with TRBD1. The CDR3 length is 16 residues. The V and J ends lost 4 bases and 7 bases, in that order; junction bases with no gene match: 10. The germline V gene encodes CDR1 LNHDA and CDR2 SQIVND (reference sequence). The CDR3 loop reads CASSTPPGQGANEAFF. The CDR3 nucleotides are TGTGCCAGTAGTACCCCGCCGGGACAGGGGGCAAATGAAGCTTTCTTT.

The chain employs TRBV2 and TRBJ1-4; a weak D match, TRBD1 (5 bases). V shed 0 bases and J shed 7 bases, with 18 bases lying between them. This CDR3 comprises 17 residues. Germline V gene sequence: CDR1 SNHLY, CDR2 FYNNEI. The CDR3 DNA reads TGTGCCAGCAGTGAAGCCCTCGGGGGTGATGCGGGTGAAAAACTGTTTTTT. Amino acid sequence: CASSEALGGDAGEKLFF.

The genes are TRBV11-2 and TRBJ2-3; 10 bases line up with TRBD2. After removal of 8 bases from V and 3 bases from J, the junction contained 17 bases not matched to a gene. The CDR3 totals 18 residues. The germline gives CDR1 SGHAT, CDR2 FQNNGV. CDR3 loop: CASWFSPKSGGATDTQYF. For the CDR3, the DNA is TGTGCCAGCTGGTTCTCTCCCAAAAGCGGGGGGGCAACAGATACGCAGTATTTT.

The rearrangement uses TRBV6-6 and TRBJ1-3; weak D call: TRBD1 (5 bases). Germline V gene lookup returns CDR1 MNHNY and CDR2 SVGAGI (reference sequence). Trimming stripped 6 bases from V and 1 base from J, with 10 bases between. CDR3 length equals 14 residues. The CDR3 loop is CASSSQGSGNTIYF. The CDR3 DNA reads TGTGCCAGCAGCAGCCAGGGTTCTGGAAACACCATATATTTT.

V gene TRBV7-3 combines with J gene TRBJ1-1; D possibly corresponds to TRBD1 (5 bases). V was pared by 0 bases and J by 3 bases, with 5 bases between. Germline V gives CDR1 SGHTA, CDR2 FQGTGA. CDR3 length: 13 residues. The CDR3 protein is CASSLTGDTEAFF. CDR3 nucleotide sequence: TGTGCCAGCAGCTTAACAGGGGACACTGAAGCTTTCTTT.

The chain couples TRBV7-6 to TRBJ2-7; 8 nucleotides match TRBD1. CDR1 is SGHVS and CDR2 is FNYEAQ in the germline V gene. The CDR3 has 14 amino acids. Trimming at V came to 5 bases and at J to 3 bases, leaving 6 bases not matched to a gene. The CDR3 loop reads CASSNRQGYYEQYF. The CDR3 region has the DNA TGTGCCAGCAGCAATCGACAGGGGTACTACGAGCAGTACTTC.

The chain combines TRBV13 with TRBJ2-1; 8 bases line up with TRBD2. This CDR3 spans 18 amino acids. The V gene end was trimmed by 0 bases and the J gene end by 3 bases; junction bases not matched to a gene: 10. Germline CDR1 reads PRHDT; CDR2 reads FYEKMQ (reference sequence). This chain's CDR3 is CASSLGQAGGDFYNEQFF. The CDR3 nucleotides read TGTGCCAGCAGCTTAGGCCAGGCGGGGGGTGACTTCTACAATGAGCAGTTCTTC.

The chain employs TRBV14 and TRBJ2-1; D may be TRBD1 (5 bases). In germline, CDR1 is SGHDN, CDR2 FVKESK. This CDR3 has 15 residues. The germline V and J ends were trimmed by 3 bases and 5 bases, with 14 bases remaining between them. The CDR3 nucleotides read TGTGCCAGCAGCCACCTCGACAGTCTCCACAATGAGCAGTTCTTC. Translated: CASSHLDSLHNEQFF.

This chain links TRBV10-2 with TRBJ1-1, with D possibly TRBD1 on 5 matching bases. There are 14 residues in the CDR3. The V and J ends lost 4 bases and 4 bases respectively, with 13 bases between them. Germline V gene sequence: CDR1 WSHSY, CDR2 SAAADI. CDR3 DNA: TGCGCCAGCAGTGTCGGGGGAGAAAGCACTGAAGCTTTCTTT. Amino acid sequence: CASSVGGESTEAFF.

The V and J genes are TRBV9 and TRBJ1-4; 10 nucleotides agree with TRBD1. Germline CDR1 is SGDLS and CDR2 is YYNGEE. The CDR3 runs 14 residues. V gave up 4 bases and J gave up 6 bases; unmatched junction bases: 3. Written as DNA, the CDR3 is TGTGCCAGCAGCTCTGGGACAGGGGATGAAAAACTGTTTTTT. Translation gives CASSSGTGDEKLFF.

V usage is TRBV5-4 and J usage is TRBJ2-2; 9 nucleotides line up with TRBD2. The CDR3 has 15 residues. Per the germline V gene, CDR1 is SGHNT and CDR2 is YYREEE (reference sequence). V lost 2 bases to trimming and J lost 5 bases; unmatched junction nucleotides: 4. DNA for the CDR3: TGTGCCAGCAGCTTACAGACTAGCGGTACCGGGGAGCTGTTTTTT. Its translation: CASSLQTSGTGELFF.

The chain uses TRBV2 and TRBJ1-2; D is uncertain. Germline CDR1 SNHLY, CDR2 FYNNEI. This CDR3 has 13 amino acids. V was shortened by 7 bases and J by 6 bases, with 15 bases between the two germline ends. The CDR3 spells CASTPSRSHGYTF. CDR3 bases: TGTGCCAGCACCCCAAGCAGGTCTCATGGCTACACCTTC.

The rearrangement uses TRBV27 and TRBJ1-2; D not certain. This CDR3 contains 14 residues. From germline, CDR1 is MNHEY and CDR2 SMNVEV (reference sequence). V gave up 6 bases and J gave up 0 bases, with 11 bases separating them. CDR3 nucleotides: TGTGCCAGCAGCACGGGCGGGGCTAACTATGGCTACACCTTC. Translating gives CASSTGGANYGYTF.

The chain carries TRBV5-1 and TRBJ2-1, with 10 bases lining up with TRBD2. This CDR3 has 15 residues. With V trimmed by 4 bases and J by 7 bases, 8 bases remained unmatched. Germline CDR1 and CDR2: SGHRS and YFSETQ. In DNA form, the CDR3 reads TGCGCCAGCAGCGTCACTAGCGGGGCCCTTAATGAGCAGTTCTTC. It codes for CASSVTSGALNEQFF.

The gene calls are TRBV5-1 and TRBJ1-1; D gene uncertain. Per germline, CDR1 SGHRS and CDR2 YFSETQ. Trimming removed 0 bases at V and 4 bases at J, with 13 bases between. CDR3 length: 15 residues. The CDR3 DNA reads as TGCGCCAGCAGCTTGGAGTCGGGGTCGGGCACTGAAGCTTTCTTT. Translating it yields CASSLESGSGTEAFF. Using reference TRBV5-1 and TRBJ1-1 for the parts outside the CDR3, the full variable domain is KAGVTQTPRYLIKTRGQQVTLSCSPISGHRSVSWYQQTPGQGLQFLFEYFSETQRNKGNFPGRFSGRQFSNSRSEMNVSTLELGDSALYLCASSLESGSGTEAFFGQGTRLTVV.

This clone was seen once. The rearrangement uses TRBV3-1 (or the pseudogene TRBV3-2) and TRBJ1-5; D might be TRBD1 (6 bases). The CDR3 loop spans 14 amino acids. V lost 0 bases to trimming and J lost 7 bases, with 10 bases between them. Germline lookup yields CDR1 LGHDT and CDR2 YNNKEL (reference sequence). The CDR3 DNA sequence: TGTGCCAGCAGCCAAGACAGGGGTGGACAGCCCCAGCATTTT. It codes for CASSQDRGGQPQHF.

This clone has just a few counts. J is TRBJ1-5 and V is TRBV27, with D unresolved. Germline V gives CDR1 MNHEY, CDR2 SMNVEV (reference sequence). Trimming stripped 5 bases from V and 1 base from J, with 15 bases between. The CDR3 extends over 16 amino acids. The CDR3 sequence is CASSIHGELSNQPQHF. CDR3 DNA sequence: TGTGCCAGCAGTATTCACGGGGAGTTGAGCAATCAGCCCCAGCATTTT.

The CDR3: CASSLAADNTYEQYF. For the CDR3, the DNA is TGTGCCAGCAGCTTAGCGGCGGACAACACCTACGAGCAGTACTTC. This rearrangement joins TRBV7-6 to TRBJ2-7; possibly TRBD1 for D (5 bases). The CDR3 spans 15 residues. The V gene lost 0 bases and the J gene lost 2 bases, with 11 bases spanning the gap. In germline, CDR1 is SGHVS, CDR2 FNYEAQ.

The genes are TRBV6-6 and TRBJ1-5; D call uncertain. V was cut by 6 bases and J by 3 bases, with 18 bases left in between. The length of the CDR3 is 16 residues. Germline loops: CDR1 MNHNY, CDR2 SVGAGI (reference sequence). The CDR3 DNA is TGTGCCAGCAGGTCGGAGGGTTCCCCGTTCAATCAGCCCCAGCATTTT. This translates into CASRSEGSPFNQPQHF.

The chain is built from TRBV15 and TRBJ2-6, with TRBD2 identical over 7 bases. Germline V gene lookup returns CDR1 LNHNV and CDR2 YYDKDF (reference sequence). CDR3 size: 18 residues. V shed 0 bases and J 6 bases; nucleotides not matched to a gene: 11. Here the CDR3 DNA reads TGTGCCACCAGCAGAGAACTTGCGGGGGATTCGGTGGCCAACGTCCTGACTTTC. As protein: CATSRELAGDSVANVLTF.

The rearrangement joins TRBV14 to TRBJ2-7; TRBD1 agrees at 7 bases. J was trimmed by 6 bases and V by 4 bases; bases with no gene match: 12. The germline gives CDR1 SGHDN, CDR2 FVKESK. The CDR3 contains 15 residues. CDR3 amino acids: CASSPRGTAFGEQYF. The CDR3, as DNA: TGTGCCAGCAGCCCTAGGGGGACAGCTTTTGGCGAGCAGTACTTC.

The V call is TRBV6-5, the J call TRBJ1-1, with D unclear. The germline gives CDR1 MNHEY, CDR2 SVGAGI. This CDR3 is 12 amino acids long. Between the trimmed V and J ends, which lost 6 bases and 0 bases, there was a span of 5 bases. In nucleotides, the CDR3 is TGTGCCAGCAGCCAGGTGAACACTGAAGCTTTCTTT. It is translated as CASSQVNTEAFF.

V is TRBV10-3 and J is TRBJ1-5, with a tentative D call TRBD1 (5 bases). Trimming removed 0 bases at V and 0 bases at J, with 6 bases between. The CDR3 totals 15 residues. Germline V gene data show CDR1 as ENHRY and CDR2 as SYGVKD. The CDR3 sequence: CAISESTVSNQPQHF. The CDR3 coding sequence is TGTGCCATCAGTGAGTCGACAGTTAGCAATCAGCCCCAGCATTTT.

The chain combines TRBV5-3 with TRBJ1-2; D is perhaps TRBD1 (5 bases). TRBV5-3 is classed as an ORF, of uncertain function. The length of the CDR3 is 14 residues. Trimming removed 4 bases at V and 1 base at J, with 11 bases between. CDR3 protein: CARSPDSFNYGYTF. The DNA for the CDR3 is TGTGCCAGAAGCCCCGACAGCTTTAACTATGGCTACACCTTC.